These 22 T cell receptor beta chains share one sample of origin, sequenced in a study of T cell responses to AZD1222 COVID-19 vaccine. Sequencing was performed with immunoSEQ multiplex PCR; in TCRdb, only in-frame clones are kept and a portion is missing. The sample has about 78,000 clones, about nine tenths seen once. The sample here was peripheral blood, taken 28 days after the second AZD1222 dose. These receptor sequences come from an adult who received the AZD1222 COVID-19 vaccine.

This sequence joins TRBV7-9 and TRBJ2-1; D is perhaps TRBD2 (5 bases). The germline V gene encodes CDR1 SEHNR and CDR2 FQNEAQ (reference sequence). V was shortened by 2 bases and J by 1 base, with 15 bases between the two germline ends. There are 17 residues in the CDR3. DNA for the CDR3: TGTGCCAGCAGCTTATTCAAGGACTTTCTTTCCTACAATGAGCAGTTCTTC. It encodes CASSLFKDFLSYNEQFF.

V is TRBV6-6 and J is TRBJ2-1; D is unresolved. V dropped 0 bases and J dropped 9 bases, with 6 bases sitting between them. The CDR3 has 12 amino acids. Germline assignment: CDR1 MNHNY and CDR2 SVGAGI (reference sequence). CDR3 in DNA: TGTGCCAGCAGTTACTCGAGCCTTGAGCAGTTCTTC. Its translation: CASSYSSLEQFF.

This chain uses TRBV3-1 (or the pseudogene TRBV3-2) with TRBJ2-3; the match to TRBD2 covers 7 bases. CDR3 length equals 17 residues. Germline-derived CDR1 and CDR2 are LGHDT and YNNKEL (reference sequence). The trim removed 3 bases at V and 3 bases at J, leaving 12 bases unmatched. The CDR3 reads CASSQGRRSGETDTQYF. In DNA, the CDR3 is TGTGCCAGCAGCCAGGGGAGAAGAAGCGGGGAGACAGATACGCAGTATTTT.

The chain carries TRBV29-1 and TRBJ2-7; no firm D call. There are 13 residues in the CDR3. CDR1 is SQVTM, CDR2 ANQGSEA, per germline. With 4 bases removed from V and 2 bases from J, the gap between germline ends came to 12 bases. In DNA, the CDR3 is TGCAGCGTTGCGTCGGAAAACCCCTACGAGCAGTACTTC. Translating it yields CSVASENPYEQYF.

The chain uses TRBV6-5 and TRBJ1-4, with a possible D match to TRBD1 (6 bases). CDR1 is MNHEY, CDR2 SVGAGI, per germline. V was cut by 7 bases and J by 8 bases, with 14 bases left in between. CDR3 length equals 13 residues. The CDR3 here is CASTPKGGEKLFF. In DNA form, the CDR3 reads TGTGCCAGCACTCCTAAAGGGGGAGAAAAACTGTTTTTT.

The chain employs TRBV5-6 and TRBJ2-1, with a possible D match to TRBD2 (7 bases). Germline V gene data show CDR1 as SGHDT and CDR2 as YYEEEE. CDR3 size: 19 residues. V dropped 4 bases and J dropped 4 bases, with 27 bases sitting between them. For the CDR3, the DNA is TGTGCCAGCAGCCTCGGTGGGGCTGCGGGGGCGGTGGGTTACAATGAGCAGTTCTTC. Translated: CASSLGGAAGAVGYNEQFF. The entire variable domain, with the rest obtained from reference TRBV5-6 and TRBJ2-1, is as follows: DAGVTQSPTHLIKTRGQQVTLRCSPKSGHDTVSWYQQALGQGPQFIFQYYEEEERQRGNFPDRFSGHQFPNYSSELNVNALLLGDSALYLCASSLGGAAGAVGYNEQFFGPGTRLTVL.

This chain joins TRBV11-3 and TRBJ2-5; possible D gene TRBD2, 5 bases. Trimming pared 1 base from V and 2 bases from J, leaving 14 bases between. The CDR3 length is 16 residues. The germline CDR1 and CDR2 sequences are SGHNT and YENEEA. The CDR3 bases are TGTGCCAGCAGCTTAGCGTTTTGGAGGCCGCAAGAGACCCAGTACTTC. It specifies CASSLAFWRPQETQYF.

CDR3 amino acids: CASSGFGGGQPQHF. In nucleotides, the CDR3 is TGTGCCAGCAGTGGGTTCGGTGGAGGACAGCCCCAGCATTTT. The V call is TRBV6-1, the J call TRBJ1-5; D is unresolved. Looked up from germline, CDR1 is MNHNS and CDR2 is SASEGT. Trimming left V 4 bases short and J 7 bases short, with 14 bases between. The CDR3 has 14 amino acids.

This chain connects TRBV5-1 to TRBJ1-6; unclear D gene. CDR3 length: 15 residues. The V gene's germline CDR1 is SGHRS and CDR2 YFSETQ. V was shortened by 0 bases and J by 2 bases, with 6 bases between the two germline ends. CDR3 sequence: CASSLDGAYNSPLHF. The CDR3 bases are TGCGCCAGCAGCTTGGACGGCGCCTATAATTCACCCCTCCACTTT.

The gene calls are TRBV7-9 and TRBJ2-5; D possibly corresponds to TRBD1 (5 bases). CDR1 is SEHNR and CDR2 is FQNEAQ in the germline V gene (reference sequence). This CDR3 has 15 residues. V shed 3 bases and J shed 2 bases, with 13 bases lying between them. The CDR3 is CASSLAGQVQETQYF. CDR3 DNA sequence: TGTGCCAGCAGCTTGGCAGGGCAAGTACAAGAGACCCAGTACTTC.

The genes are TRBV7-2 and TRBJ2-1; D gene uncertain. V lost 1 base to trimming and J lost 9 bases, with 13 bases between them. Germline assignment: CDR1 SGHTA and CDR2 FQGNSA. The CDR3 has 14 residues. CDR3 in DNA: TGTGCCAGCAGCTTAGGACCCGTGGGTCCTGAGCAGTTCTTC. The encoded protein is CASSLGPVGPEQFF.

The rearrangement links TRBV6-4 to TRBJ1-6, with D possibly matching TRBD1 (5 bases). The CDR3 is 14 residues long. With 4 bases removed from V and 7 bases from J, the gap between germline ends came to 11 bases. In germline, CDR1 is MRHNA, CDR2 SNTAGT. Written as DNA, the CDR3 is TGTGCCAGCAGTGTCACCCCAGGGAATTCACCCCTCCACTTT. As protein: CASSVTPGNSPLHF.

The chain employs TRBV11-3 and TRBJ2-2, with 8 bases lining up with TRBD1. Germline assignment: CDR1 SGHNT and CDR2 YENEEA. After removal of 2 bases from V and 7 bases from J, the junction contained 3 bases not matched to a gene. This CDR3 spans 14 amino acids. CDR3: CASSLTQGDGELFF. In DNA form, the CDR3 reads TGTGCCAGCAGCTTAACACAGGGGGACGGGGAGCTGTTTTTT.

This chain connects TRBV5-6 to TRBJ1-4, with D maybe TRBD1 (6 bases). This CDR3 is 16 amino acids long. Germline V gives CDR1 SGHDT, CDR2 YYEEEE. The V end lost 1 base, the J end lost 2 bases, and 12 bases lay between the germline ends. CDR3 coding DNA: TGTGCCAGCAGCTTGTTCCGGGACACCACTAATGAAAAACTGTTTTTT. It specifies CASSLFRDTTNEKLFF.

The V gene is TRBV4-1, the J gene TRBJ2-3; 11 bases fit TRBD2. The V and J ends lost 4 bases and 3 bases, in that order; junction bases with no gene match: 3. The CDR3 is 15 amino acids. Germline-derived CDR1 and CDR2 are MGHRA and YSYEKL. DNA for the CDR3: TGCGCCAGCAGCCGGTCTAGCGGGAGGACAGATACGCAGTATTTT. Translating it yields CASSRSSGRTDTQYF.

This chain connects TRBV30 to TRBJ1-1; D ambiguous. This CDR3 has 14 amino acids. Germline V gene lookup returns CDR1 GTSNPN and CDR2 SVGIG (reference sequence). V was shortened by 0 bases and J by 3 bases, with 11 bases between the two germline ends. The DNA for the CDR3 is TGTGCCTGGAGTGTAGGCATCTTCCACACTGAAGCTTTCTTT. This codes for CAWSVGIFHTEAFF. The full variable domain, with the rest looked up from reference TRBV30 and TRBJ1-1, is SQTIHQWPATLVQPVGSPLSLECTVEGTSNPNLYWYRQAAGRGLQLLFYSVGIGQISSEVPQNLSASRPQDRQFILSSKKLLLSDSGFYLCAWSVGIFHTEAFFGQGTRLTVV.

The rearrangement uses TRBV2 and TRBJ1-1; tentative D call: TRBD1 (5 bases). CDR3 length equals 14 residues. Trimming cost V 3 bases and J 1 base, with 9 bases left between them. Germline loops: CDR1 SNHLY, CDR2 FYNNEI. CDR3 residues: CASSDWGRNTEAFF. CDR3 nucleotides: TGTGCCAGCAGTGATTGGGGCAGGAACACTGAAGCTTTCTTT.

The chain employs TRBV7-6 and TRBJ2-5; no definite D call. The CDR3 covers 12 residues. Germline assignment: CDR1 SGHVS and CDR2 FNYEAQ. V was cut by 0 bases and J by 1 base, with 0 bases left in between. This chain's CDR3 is CASSLAQETQYF. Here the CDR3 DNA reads TGTGCCAGCAGCTTAGCCCAAGAGACCCAGTACTTC.

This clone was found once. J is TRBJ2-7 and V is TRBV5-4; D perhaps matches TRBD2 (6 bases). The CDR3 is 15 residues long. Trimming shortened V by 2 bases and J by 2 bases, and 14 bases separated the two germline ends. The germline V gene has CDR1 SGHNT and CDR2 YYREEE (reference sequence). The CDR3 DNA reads TGTGCCAGCAGCTTCCAGAAGGAGGGGACCTACGAGCAGTACTTC. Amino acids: CASSFQKEGTYEQYF.

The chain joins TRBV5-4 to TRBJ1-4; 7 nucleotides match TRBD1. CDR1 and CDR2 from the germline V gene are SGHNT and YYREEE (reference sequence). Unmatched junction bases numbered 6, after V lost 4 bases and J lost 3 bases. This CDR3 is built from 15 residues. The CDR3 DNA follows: TGTGCCAGCAGCCTCGGACAGGCCGCTAATGAAAAACTGTTTTTT. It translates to CASSLGQAANEKLFF.

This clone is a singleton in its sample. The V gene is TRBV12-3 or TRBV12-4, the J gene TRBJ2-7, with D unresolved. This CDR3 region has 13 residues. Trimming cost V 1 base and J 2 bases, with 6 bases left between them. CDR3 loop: CASSLVYTYEQYF. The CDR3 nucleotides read TGTGCCAGCAGTTTAGTGTATACCTACGAGCAGTACTTC.

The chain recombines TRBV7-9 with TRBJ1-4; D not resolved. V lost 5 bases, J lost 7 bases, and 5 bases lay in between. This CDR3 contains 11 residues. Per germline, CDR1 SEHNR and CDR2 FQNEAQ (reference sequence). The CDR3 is CASSPLEKLFF. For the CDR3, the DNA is TGTGCCAGCAGCCCACTTGAAAAACTGTTTTTT. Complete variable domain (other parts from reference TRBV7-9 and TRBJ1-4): DTGVSQNPRHKITKRGQNVTFRCDPISEHNRLYWYRQTLGQGPEFLTYFQNEAQLEKSRLLSDRFSAERPKGSFSTLEIQRTEQGDSAMYLCASSPLEKLFFGSGTQLSVL.